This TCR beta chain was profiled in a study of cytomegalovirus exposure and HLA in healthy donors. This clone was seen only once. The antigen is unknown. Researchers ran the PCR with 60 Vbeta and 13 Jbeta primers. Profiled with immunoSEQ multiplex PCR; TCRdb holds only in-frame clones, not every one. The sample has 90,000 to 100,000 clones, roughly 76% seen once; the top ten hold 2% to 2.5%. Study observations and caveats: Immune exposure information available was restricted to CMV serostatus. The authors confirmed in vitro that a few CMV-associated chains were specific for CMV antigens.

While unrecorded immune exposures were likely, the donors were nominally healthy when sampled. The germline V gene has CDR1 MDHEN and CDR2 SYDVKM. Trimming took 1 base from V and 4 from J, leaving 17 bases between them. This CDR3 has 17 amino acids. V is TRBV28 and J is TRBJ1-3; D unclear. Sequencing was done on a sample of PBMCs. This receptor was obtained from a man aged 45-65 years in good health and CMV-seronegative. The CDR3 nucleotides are TGTGCCAGCAGTTTATCGACGTCAGCTCCGCGGGGAAACACCATATATTTT. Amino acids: CASSLSTSAPRGNTIYF.